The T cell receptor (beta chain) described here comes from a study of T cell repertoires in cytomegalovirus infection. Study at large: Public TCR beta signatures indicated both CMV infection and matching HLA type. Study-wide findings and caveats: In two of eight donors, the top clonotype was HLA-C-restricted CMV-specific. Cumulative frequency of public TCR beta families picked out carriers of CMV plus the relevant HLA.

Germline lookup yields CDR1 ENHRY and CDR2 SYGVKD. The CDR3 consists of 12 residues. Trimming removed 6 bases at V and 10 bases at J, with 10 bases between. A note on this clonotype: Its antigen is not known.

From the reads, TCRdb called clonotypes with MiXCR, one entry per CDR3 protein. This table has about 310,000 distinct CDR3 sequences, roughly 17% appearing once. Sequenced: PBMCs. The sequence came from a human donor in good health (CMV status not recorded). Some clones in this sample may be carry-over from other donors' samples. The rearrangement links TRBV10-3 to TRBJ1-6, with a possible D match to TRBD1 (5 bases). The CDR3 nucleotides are TGTGCCATCAGCATGGGGCTATCACCCCTCCACTTT. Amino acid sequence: CAISMGLSPLHF.